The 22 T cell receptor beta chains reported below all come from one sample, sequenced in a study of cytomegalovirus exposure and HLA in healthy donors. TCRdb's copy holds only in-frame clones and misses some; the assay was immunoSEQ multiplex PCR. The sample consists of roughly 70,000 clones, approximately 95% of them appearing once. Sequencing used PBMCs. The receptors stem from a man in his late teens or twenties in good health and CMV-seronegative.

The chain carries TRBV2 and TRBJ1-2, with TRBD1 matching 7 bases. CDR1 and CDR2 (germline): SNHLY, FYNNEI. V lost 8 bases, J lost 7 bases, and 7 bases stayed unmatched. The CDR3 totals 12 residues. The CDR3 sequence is CASQGERSGYTF. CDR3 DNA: TGTGCCAGCCAGGGGGAGAGAAGTGGCTACACCTTC.

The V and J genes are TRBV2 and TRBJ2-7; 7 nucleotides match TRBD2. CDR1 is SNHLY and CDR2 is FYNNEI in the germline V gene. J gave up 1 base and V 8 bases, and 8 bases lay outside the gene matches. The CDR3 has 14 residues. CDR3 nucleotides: TGTGCCAGCCTGGGGGGGGACCGATCCTACGAGCAGTACTTC. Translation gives CASLGGDRSYEQYF.

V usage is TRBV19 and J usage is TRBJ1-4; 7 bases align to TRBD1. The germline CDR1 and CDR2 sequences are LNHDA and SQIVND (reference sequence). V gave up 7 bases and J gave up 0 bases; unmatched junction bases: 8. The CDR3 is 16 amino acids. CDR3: CASIKGQGATNEKLFF. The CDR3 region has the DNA TGTGCCAGTATTAAAGGTCAGGGGGCAACTAATGAAAAACTGTTTTTT.

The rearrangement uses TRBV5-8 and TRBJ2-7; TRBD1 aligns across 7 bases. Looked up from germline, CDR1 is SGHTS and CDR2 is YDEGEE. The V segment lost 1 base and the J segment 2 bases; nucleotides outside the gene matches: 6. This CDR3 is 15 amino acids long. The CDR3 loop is CASSLLTGTPYEQYF. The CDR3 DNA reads TGTGCCAGCAGCTTGTTGACAGGGACACCCTACGAGCAGTACTTC.

The CDR3 protein is CATSLRTGGREQYF. The CDR3 DNA is TGTGCCACCAGCCTGAGAACAGGGGGAAGGGAGCAGTACTTC. The chain is built from TRBV15 and TRBJ2-7, with 8 bases lining up with TRBD1. The CDR3 sequence is 14 residues long. Per the germline V gene, CDR1 is LNHNV and CDR2 is YYDKDF (reference sequence). V lost 5 bases, J lost 7 bases, and 10 bases stayed unmatched.

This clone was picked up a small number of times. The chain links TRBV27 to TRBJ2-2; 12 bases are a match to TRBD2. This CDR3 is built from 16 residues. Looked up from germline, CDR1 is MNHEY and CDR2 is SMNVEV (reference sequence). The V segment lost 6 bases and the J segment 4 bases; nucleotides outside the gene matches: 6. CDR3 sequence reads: CASSPTSGGPTGELFF. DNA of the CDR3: TGTGCCAGCAGCCCAACTAGCGGGGGGCCCACCGGGGAGCTGTTTTTT.

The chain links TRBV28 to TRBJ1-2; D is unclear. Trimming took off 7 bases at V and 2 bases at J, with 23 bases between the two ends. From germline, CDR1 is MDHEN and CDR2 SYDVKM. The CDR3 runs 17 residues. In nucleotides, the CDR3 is TGTGCCAGCACCCCGAACCCTCCTACGCCGGGGAACTATGGCTACACCTTC. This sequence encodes CASTPNPPTPGNYGYTF.

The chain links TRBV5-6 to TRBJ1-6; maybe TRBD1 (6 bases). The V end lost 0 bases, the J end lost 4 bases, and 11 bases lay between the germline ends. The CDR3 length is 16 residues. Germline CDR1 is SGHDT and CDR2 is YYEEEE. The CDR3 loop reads CASSLVGGAYNSPLHF. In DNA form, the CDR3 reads TGTGCCAGCAGCTTGGTGGGGGGGGCATATAATTCACCCCTCCACTTT.

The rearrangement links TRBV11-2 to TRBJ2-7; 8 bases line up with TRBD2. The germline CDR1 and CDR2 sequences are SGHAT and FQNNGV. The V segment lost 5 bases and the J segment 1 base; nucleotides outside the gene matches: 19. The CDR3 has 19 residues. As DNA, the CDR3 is TGTGCCAGCAGCCCCGACCCGGGGGGGGCCAACCCCCCTTCCTACGAGCAGTACTTC. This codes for CASSPDPGGANPPSYEQYF.

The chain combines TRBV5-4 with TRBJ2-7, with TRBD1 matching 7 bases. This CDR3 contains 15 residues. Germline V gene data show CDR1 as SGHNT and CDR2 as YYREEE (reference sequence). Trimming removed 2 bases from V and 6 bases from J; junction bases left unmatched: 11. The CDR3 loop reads CASSLMGQGVREQYF. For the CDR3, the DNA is TGTGCCAGCAGCTTAATGGGGCAGGGGGTTCGCGAGCAGTACTTC.

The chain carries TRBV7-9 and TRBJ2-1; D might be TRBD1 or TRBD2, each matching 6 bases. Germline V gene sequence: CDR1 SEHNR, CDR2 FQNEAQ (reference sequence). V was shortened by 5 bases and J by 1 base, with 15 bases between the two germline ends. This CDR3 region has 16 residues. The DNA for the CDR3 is TGTGCCAGCAGCGTAGGGGGGCTCCAATCCTACAATGAGCAGTTCTTC. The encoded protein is CASSVGGLQSYNEQFF.

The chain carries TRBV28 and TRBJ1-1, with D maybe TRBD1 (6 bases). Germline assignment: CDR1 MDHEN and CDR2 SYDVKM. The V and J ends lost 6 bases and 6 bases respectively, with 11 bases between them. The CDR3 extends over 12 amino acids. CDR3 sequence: CASRPGGAEAFF. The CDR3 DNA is TGTGCCAGCAGGCCTGGGGGCGCTGAAGCTTTCTTT.

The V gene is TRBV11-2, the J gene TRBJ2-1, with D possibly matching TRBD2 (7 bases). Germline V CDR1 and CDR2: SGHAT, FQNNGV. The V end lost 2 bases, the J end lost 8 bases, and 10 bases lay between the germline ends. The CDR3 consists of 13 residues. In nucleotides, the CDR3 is TGTGCCAGCAGCTTAACGGGGGGCTATGAGCAGTTCTTC. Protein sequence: CASSLTGGYEQFF. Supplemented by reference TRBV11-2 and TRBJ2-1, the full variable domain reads EAGVAQSPRYKIIEKRQSVAFWCNPISGHATLYWYQQILGQGPKLLIQFQNNGVVDDSQLPKDRFSAERLKGVDSTLKIQPAKLEDSAVYLCASSLTGGYEQFFGPGTRLTVL.

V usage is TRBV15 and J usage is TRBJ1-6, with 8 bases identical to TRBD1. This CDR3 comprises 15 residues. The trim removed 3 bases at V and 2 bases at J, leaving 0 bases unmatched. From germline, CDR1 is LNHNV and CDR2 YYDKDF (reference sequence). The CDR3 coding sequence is TGTGCCACCAGCAGGACAGGGGCCTATAATTCACCCCTCCACTTT. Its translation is CATSRTGAYNSPLHF.

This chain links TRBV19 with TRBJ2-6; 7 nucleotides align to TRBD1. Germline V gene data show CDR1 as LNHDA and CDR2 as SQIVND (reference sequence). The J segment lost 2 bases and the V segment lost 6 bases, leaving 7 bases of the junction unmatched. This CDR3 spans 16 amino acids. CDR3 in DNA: TGTGCCAGTAGGAGAGAAACAGGGGCTGGGGCCAACGTCCTGACTTTC. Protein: CASRRETGAGANVLTF.

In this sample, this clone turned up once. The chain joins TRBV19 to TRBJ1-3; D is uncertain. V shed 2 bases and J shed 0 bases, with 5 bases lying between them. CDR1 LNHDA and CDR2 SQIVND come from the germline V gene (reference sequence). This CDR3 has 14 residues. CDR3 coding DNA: TGTGCCAGTAGTATACACAGCTCTGGAAACACCATATATTTT. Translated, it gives CASSIHSSGNTIYF.

CDR3 DNA sequence: TGTGCCAGCACCGAGGGACTAGCGGTAACCGGGGAGCTGTTTTTT. Translating gives CASTEGLAVTGELFF. The V and J genes are TRBV2 and TRBJ2-2; 11 positions match TRBD2. With V trimmed by 7 bases and J by 5 bases, 6 bases remained unmatched. CDR1 and CDR2 from the germline V gene are SNHLY and FYNNEI. The CDR3 is 15 amino acids.

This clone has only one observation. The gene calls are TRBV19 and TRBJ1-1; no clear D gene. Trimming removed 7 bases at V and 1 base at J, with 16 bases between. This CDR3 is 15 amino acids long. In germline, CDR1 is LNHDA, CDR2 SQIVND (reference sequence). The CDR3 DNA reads TGTGCCAGTAAGGAGGGTATCACCGGGAACACTGAAGCTTTCTTT. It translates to CASKEGITGNTEAFF.

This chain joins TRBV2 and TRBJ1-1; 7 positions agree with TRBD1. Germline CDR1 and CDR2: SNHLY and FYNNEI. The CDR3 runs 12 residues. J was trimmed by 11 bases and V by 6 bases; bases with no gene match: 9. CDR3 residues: CASSRQGGRAFF. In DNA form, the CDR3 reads TGTGCCAGCAGCCGACAGGGAGGACGGGCTTTCTTT.

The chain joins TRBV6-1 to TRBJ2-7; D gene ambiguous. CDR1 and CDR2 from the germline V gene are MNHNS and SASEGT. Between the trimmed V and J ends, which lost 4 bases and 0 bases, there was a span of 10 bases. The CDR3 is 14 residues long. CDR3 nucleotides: TGTGCCAGCAGTGGGTCTCCTAGCTCCTACGAGCAGTACTTC. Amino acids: CASSGSPSSYEQYF.

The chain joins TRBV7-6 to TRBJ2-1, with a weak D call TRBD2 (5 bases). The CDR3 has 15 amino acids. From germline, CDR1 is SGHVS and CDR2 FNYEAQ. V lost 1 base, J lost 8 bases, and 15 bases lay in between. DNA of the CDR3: TGTGCCAGCAGCTTAGACGGCGGCAGAGCGGATGAGCAGTTCTTC. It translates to CASSLDGGRADEQFF.

The DNA for the CDR3 is TGTGCCACCAGCAGAGATGTGGGCCCAAATCAGCCCCAGCATTTT. It specifies CATSRDVGPNQPQHF. This sequence joins TRBV15 and TRBJ1-5; no clear D gene. The ends were cut back, 0 bases at V and 4 bases at J, with 10 bases in the middle. The CDR3 covers 15 residues. CDR1 and CDR2 (germline): LNHNV, YYDKDF (reference sequence). Based on the CDR3 plus reference TRBV15 and TRBJ1-5, the full variable domain is DAMVIQNPRYQVTQFGKPVTLSCSQTLNHNVMYWYQQKSSQAPKLLFHYYDKDFNNEADTPDNFQSRRPNTSFCFLDIRSPGLGDTAMYLCATSRDVGPNQPQHFGDGTRLSIL.